Reported below is one T cell receptor (beta chain). With 60 Vbeta and 13 Jbeta primers, the PCR was carried out. Profiled with immunoSEQ multiplex PCR; TCRdb holds only in-frame clones, not every one. The sample has approximately 170,000 clones, 65% to 70% seen once. The data stem from a study of cytomegalovirus exposure and HLA in healthy donors. The sample consisted of PBMCs. This TCR came from a woman under 30 in good health and CMV-seropositive.

CDR3 sequence: CASSLAGGGEQFF. As DNA, the CDR3 is TGTGCCAGCAGCTTAGCAGGGGGTGGGGAGCAGTTCTTC. V is TRBV11-3 and J is TRBJ2-1, with 7 bases that match TRBD1. CDR3 length: 13 amino acids. Germline V gives CDR1 SGHNT, CDR2 YENEEA. Unmatched junction bases numbered 4, after V lost 1 base and J lost 10 bases.